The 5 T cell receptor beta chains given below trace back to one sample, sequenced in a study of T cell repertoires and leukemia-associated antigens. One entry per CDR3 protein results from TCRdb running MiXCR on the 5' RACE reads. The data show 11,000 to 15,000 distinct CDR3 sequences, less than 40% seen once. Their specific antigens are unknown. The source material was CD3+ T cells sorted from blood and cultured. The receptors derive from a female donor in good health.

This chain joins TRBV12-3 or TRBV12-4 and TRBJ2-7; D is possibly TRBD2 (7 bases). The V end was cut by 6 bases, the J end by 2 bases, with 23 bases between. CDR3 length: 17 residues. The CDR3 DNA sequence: TGTGCCAGCAGCCCTGTTGCCGGGGGGCCGATACCCTACGAGCAGTACTTC. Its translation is CASSPVAGGPIPYEQYF.

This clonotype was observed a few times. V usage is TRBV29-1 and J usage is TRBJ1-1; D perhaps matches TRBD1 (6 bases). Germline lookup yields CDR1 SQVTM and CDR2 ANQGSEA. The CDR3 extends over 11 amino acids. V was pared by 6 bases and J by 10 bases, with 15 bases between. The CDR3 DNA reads TGCAGCGTGGGGGCAGTGTATGCAGCTTTCTTT. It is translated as CSVGAVYAAFF. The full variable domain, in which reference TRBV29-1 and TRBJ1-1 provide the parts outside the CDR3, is SAVISQKPSRDICQRGTSLTIQCQVDSQVTMMFWYRQQPGQSLTLIATANQGSEATYESGFVIDKFPISRPNLTFSTLTVSNMSPEDSSIYLCSVGAVYAAFFGQGTRLTVV.

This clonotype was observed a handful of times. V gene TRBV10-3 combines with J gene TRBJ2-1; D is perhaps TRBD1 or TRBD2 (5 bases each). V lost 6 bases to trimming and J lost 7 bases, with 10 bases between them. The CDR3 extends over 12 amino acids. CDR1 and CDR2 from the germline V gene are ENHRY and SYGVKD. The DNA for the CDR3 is TGTGCCATCAGCGGGACCCAAAATGAGCAGTTCTTC. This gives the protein CAISGTQNEQFF.

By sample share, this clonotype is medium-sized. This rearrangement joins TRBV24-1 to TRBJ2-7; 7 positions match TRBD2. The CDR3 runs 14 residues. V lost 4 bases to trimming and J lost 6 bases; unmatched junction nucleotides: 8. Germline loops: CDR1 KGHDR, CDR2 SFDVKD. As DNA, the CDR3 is TGTGCCACCAGTGACCCAGCGGGAACGGGCGAGCAGTACTTC. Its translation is CATSDPAGTGEQYF.

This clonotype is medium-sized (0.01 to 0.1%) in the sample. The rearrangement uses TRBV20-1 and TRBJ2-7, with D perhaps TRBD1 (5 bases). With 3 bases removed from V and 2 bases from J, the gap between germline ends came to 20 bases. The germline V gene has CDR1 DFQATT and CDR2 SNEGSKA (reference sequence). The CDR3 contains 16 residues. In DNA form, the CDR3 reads TGCAGTGCTAGCCCCCTGGGGTTGGGGCTACCCTACGAGCAGTACTTC. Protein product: CSASPLGLGLPYEQYF.